In this sample, the clone carrying this T cell receptor (beta chain) turned up a few times. No antigen is known for it. This sample was included in a study of T-cell reconstitution after alpha-beta-depleted transplantation in children. Findings of the study overall: From surviving recipient T cells and thymic progenitors came the high day-60 TCRbeta diversity observed in some patients. Expanded graft clones, several hundred of them, were reportedly the source of alpha-beta T cells about two months after transplant.

TCRbeta library construction was performed incorporating unique molecular identifiers. A single record per CDR3 protein comes from TCRdb applying MiXCR to the PCR reads. There are fewer than 750,000 distinct CDR3 sequences in the sample; 20% to 25% occur only once, and 14% lies in the top ten. With 5 bases removed from V and 7 bases from J, the gap between germline ends came to 15 bases. The CDR3 is made up of 13 amino acids. Germline V CDR1 and CDR2: SGHDT, YYEEEE. The sample consisted of PBMCs, mostly from graft donor cells, taken 360 days after TCRalphabeta/CD19-depleted stem cell transplant. The chain employs TRBV5-6 and TRBJ1-1; D unresolved. This sequence was found in a boy in the first two years of life who had a stem cell transplant for acute myeloid leukemia, so the T cells may come from the graft donor. The CDR3 region is CASSEIQIGEAFF. DNA for the CDR3: TGTGCCAGCAGTGAAATCCAAATTGGTGAAGCTTTCTTT.